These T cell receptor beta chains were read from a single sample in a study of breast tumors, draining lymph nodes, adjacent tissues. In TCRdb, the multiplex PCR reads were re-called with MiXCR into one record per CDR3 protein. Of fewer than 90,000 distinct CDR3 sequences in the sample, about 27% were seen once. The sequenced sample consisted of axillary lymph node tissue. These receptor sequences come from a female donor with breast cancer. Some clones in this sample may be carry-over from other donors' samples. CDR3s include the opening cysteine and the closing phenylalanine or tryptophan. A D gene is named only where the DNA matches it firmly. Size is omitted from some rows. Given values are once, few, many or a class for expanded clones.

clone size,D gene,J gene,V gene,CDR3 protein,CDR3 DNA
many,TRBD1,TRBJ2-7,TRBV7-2,CASSLVRDRAYEQYF,TGTGCCAGCAGCTTAGTTCGGGACAGGGCCTACGAGCAGTACTTC
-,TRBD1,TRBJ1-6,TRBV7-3,CASSSPTDRGPSPLYF,TGTGCCAGCAGCTCCCCCACGGACAGGGGGCCTTCACCCCTCTACTTT
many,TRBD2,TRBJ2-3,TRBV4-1,CASSQEAGGTDTQYF,TGCGCCAGCAGCCAAGAGGCGGGAGGGACAGATACGCAGTATTTT
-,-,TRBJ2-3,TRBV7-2,CASSLALLRGSTDPQYF,TGTGCCAGCAGCTTAGCGCTTCTGAGGGGCAGCACAGATCCGCAGTATTTT
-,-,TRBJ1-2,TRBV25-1,CDSSIYLCSVLTGGDGYTF,-
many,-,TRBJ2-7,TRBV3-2,CASSSQGAASYEQYF,TGTGCCAGCAGTTCGCAGGGCGCCGCTTCGTACGAGCAGTACTTC
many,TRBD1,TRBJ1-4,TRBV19,CASRQTGGGEKLFF,TGTGCCAGTAGGCAGACAGGGGGTGGTGAAAAACTGTTTTTT
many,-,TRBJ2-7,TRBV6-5,CASSYRAPREDYEQYF,TGTGCCAGCAGTTACCGAGCCCCCAGGGAAGACTACGAGCAGTACTTC
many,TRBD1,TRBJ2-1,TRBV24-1,CATSDTKQGANEQFF,TGTGCCACCAGTGATACGAAACAGGGGGCGAATGAGCAGTTCTTC
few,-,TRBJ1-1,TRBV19,CASRQGREAFF,TGTGCCAGTAGGCAGGGGAGGGAAGCTTTCTTT
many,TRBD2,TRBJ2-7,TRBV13,CASSFDGRASSYEQYF,TGTGCCAGCAGCTTCGACGGGAGGGCGAGCTCCTACGAGCAGTACTTC
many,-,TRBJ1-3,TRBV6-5,CASSPWESSGNTIYF,TGTGCCAGCAGCCCATGGGAGAGCTCTGGAAACACCATATATTTT
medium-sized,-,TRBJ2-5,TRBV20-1,CSARSEGETQYF,TGCAGTGCTAGGAGTGAGGGAGAGACCCAGTACTTC
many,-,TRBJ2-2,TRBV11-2,CASSHSYGTHAGELFF,TGTGCCAGCAGCCACAGCTACGGGACTCATGCCGGGGAGCTGTTTTTT
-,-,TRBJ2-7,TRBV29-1,CSAMGGGPYEQYF,TGCAGCGCAATGGGGGGGGGGCCCTACGAGCAGTACTTC
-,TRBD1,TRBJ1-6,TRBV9,CASSVGVGTGADSPLHF,TGTGCCAGCAGCGTAGGTGTGGGGACAGGGGCTGATTCACCCCTCCACTTT
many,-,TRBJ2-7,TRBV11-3,CASRTTTDSYEQYF,TGTGCCAGCAGGACGACTACAGACTCCTACGAGCAGTACTTC
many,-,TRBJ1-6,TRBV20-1,CSATQVFRDSPLHF,TGCAGTGCTACCCAGGTGTTCCGAGATTCACCCCTCCACTTT
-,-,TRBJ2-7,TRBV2,CANCRDCPLSEQYF,TGCGCCAACTGCAGGGACTGCCCCCTTTCCGAGCAGTACTTC
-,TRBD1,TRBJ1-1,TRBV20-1,CSAPRQGMNTEAFF,TGCAGTGCTCCACGACAGGGTATGAACACTGAAGCTTTCTTT
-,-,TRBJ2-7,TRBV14,CASSQQVEQYF,TGTGCCAGCAGCCAACAGGTCGAGCAGTACTTC
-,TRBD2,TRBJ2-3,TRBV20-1,CSGETGTSGTAGGTDTQYF,TGCAGTGGAGAGACAGGGACTAGCGGGACAGCCGGAGGCACAGATACGCAGTATTTT
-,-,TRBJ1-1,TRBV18,CASSPEGGLVNTEAFF,TGTGCCAGCTCACCCGAGGGCGGTTTGGTGAACACTGAAGCTTTCTTT
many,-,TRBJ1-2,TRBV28,CASTQSWGRGGYTF,TGTGCCAGCACTCAAAGTTGGGGGCGGGGAGGCTACACCTTC
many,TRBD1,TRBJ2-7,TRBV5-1,CASSLGQGVSTSYEQYF,TGCGCCAGCAGCTTGGGACAGGGGGTCTCTACCTCCTACGAGCAGTACTTC
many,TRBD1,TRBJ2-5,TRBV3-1,CASSQDWGTGETQYF,TGTGCCAGCAGCCAAGATTGGGGGACAGGGGAGACCCAGTACTTC
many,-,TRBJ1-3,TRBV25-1,CASSELGVTIYF,TGTGCCAGCAGTGAATTAGGAGTCACCATATATTTT
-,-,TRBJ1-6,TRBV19,CAGAQTVGDSPLHF,TGTGCCGGTGCCCAAACTGTGGGGGATTCACCCCTCCACTTT
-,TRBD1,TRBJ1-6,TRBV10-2,CASSEGYPGQGHNSPLHF,TGCGCCAGCAGTGAGGGGTACCCGGGACAGGGCCATAATTCACCCCTCCACTTT
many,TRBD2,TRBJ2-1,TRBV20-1,CSATSPRSGSGNEQFF,TGCAGTGCTACCTCCCCCCGAAGCGGGAGTGGGAATGAGCAGTTCTTC
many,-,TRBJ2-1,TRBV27,CASRIAGNEQFF,TGTGCCAGCAGAATAGCCGGTAATGAGCAGTTCTTC
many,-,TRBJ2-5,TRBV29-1,CSVGSGETQYF,TGCAGCGTCGGGAGCGGGGAGACCCAGTACTTC
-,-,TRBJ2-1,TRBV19,CASSLGWGHNYNEQFF,TGTGCCAGTAGCCTCGGGTGGGGTCACAACTACAATGAGCAGTTCTTC
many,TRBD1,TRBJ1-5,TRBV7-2,CASSQDRRQPQHF,TGTGCCAGCAGCCAGGACAGGCGGCAGCCCCAGCATTTT
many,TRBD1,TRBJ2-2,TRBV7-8,CASSVTGAGELFF,TGTGCCAGCAGCGTGACAGGGGCCGGGGAGCTGTTTTTT
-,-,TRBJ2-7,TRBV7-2,CASSETGTSSYEQHF,TGTGCCAGCAGCGAAACCGGGACCAGCTCCTACGAGCAGCACTTC
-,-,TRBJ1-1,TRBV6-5,CASSSILQGNTEAFF,TGTGCCAGCAGTTCGATACTTCAGGGGAACACTGAAGCTTTCTTT
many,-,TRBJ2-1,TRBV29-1,CSVEDLSSSKVDEQFF,TGCAGCGTTGAAGATCTATCTTCCTCCAAGGTAGATGAGCAGTTCTTC
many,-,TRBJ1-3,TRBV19,CASSIAGSLSGNTIYF,TGTGCCAGTAGTATCGCGGGCAGCCTCTCTGGAAACACCATATATTTT
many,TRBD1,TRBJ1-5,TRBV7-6,CASSPGQGNQPQHF,TGTGCCAGCAGCCCGGGACAGGGAAATCAGCCCCAGCATTTT
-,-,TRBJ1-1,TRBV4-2,CASSQEYGTEAFF,TGTGCCAGCAGCCAAGAATATGGCACTGAAGCTTTCTTT
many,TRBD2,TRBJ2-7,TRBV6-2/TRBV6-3,CASSYSNNGLAGRPYEQYF,TGTGCCAGCAGTTACTCCAACAATGGACTAGCGGGAAGGCCCTACGAGCAGTACTTC
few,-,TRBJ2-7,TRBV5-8,CASSPRTTGTPGDEQYF,TGTGCCAGCAGCCCCCGGACTACCGGGACACCCGGGGACGAGCAGTACTTC
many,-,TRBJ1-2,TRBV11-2,CASAPIITASYGYTF,TGTGCCAGCGCACCGATAATCACAGCGAGCTATGGCTACACCTTC
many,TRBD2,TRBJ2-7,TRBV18,CASSPGTSSEQYF,TGTGCCAGCTCACCCGGGACTAGCAGCGAGCAGTACTTC
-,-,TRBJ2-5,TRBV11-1,CASSFFLQYGQPETQYF,TGTGCCAGCAGCTTCTTCCTACAGTACGGTCAGCCTGAGACCCAGTACTTC
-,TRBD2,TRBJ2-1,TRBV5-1,CASSLETSGRYNEQFF,TGCGCCAGCAGCTTGGAGACTAGCGGGAGGTACAATGAGCAGTTCTTC
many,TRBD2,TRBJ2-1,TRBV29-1,CSVYGRTSGDNEQFF,TGCAGCGTTTACGGTCGGACTAGCGGAGACAATGAGCAGTTCTTC
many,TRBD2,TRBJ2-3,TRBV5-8,CASSRPLRTSGRSTTDTQYF,TGTGCCAGCAGCCGACCTCTCCGGACTAGCGGGAGGTCCACCACAGATACGCAGTATTTT
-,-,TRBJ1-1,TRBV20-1,CSSSFGYMNTEAFF,TGCAGTAGCTCTTTTGGGTACATGAACACTGAAGCTTTCTTT